This TCR beta chain is from a study of PD-L1 blockade in urothelial cancer. Whole-study context: Patients' prior chemotherapy regimens numbered 0 to 3.

Looked up from germline, CDR1 is MDHEN and CDR2 is SYDVKM. Trimming pared 4 bases from V and 2 bases from J, leaving 18 bases between. This CDR3 has 16 amino acids. The time point was: peripheral blood 6 weeks after treatment start. Synthetic analogs of TCR templates were spiked into every PCR. Sequencing was performed with immunoSEQ multiplex PCR; in TCRdb, only in-frame clones are kept and a portion is missing. The sample holds 100,000 to 150,000 clones, around 88% seen once. The sample in question was PBMCs, obtained around atezolizumab (anti-PD-L1) treatment. The V call is TRBV28, the J call TRBJ2-7, with D possibly TRBD1 on 6 matching bases. The TCR sequence derives from a man aged 45-65 years with urothelial cancer. CDR3 loop: CASSSPQGPLTYEQYF. The CDR3 bases are TGTGCCAGCAGTTCACCACAGGGCCCTTTGACCTACGAGCAGTACTTC.